The TCR beta chain under discussion was sequenced for a study of T cell changes during pregnancy in multiple sclerosis (dated by TCRdb to 2018 to 2020). General notes on the study: The study looked at changes in the T cell repertoire across pregnancy in women with multiple sclerosis.

According to the germline V gene, CDR1 reads SQVTM and CDR2 reads ANQGSEA. From cysteine to phenylalanine, the CDR3 is 13 amino acids long. The kept DNA is CDR3 alone, 39 bases in frame from the first base. At the junction V is shortened by 2 bases and J by 6 bases, with 12 bases in between. The library was built by means of the immunoSEQ multiplex PCR assay. Drawn from immuneACCESS, this table holds only the in-frame rearrangements with V and J called that TCRdb kept. Clones are partly lost; checked studies trace under half to an unresolved V gene and leave the rest unexplained. The sample includes some 38,000 clones, with 91% observed a single time. The ten largest clones take up 12% of the sample. Turning to this clone: The antigen it binds to is not known. The sample holds no much larger clone one base away, and base qualities are not on file.

The V gene is TRBV29-1 and the J gene is TRBJ2-3; too little of a D gene remains to name it. The sequencing used CD8+ T cells from peripheral blood mononuclear cells, collected after pregnancy. The TCR was taken from a female donor with multiple sclerosis, enrolled in a pregnancy study. The CDR3 protein: CSVEPIGSDTQYF. The DNA reads as follows: TGCAGCGTTGAACCAATCGGGTCCGATACGCAGTATTTT.